The rows below give T cell receptor beta chains drawn from one sample of a study of blood T cell repertoires in COVID-19. The assay was immunoSEQ multiplex PCR, and TCRdb's table has in-frame clones only and misses some. Of more than 90,000 clones listed, approximately 85% were seen once; the top ten hold less than 1.5%. Sequences were obtained from peripheral blood. The receptor source for this set is a man aged 40-49 years with acute or convalescent COVID-19. Both conserved end residues are part of each CDR3. A D gene is named only where the DNA matches it firmly. Size is omitted from some rows. Given values are once, few, many or a class for expanded clones.

j_call,clone_size,v_call,d_call,cdr3_aa,cdr3_nt
TRBJ2-7,-,TRBV6-1,-,CASSDEPHYEQYF,TGTGCCAGCAGTGATGAGCCCCACTACGAGCAGTACTTC
TRBJ1-2,-,TRBV11-1,-,CASSQGGVPHGYTF,TGTGCCAGCAGCCAGGGAGGGGTTCCACATGGCTACACCTTC
TRBJ2-2,-,TRBV27,TRBD2,CASSFSGRVNTGELFF,TGTGCCAGCAGTTTCAGTGGGAGGGTGAACACCGGGGAGCTGTTTTTT
TRBJ2-3,-,TRBV5-6,TRBD1,CASSRQGANTQYF,TGTGCCAGCAGCCGACAGGGGGCAAATACGCAGTATTTT
TRBJ1-2,-,TRBV21-1,-,CASSKVGFWYGYTF,TGTGCCAGCAGCAAAGTCGGGTTCTGGTATGGCTACACCTTC
TRBJ2-1,-,TRBV29-1,TRBD1,CSVQTGVKRSYNEQFF,TGCAGCGTCCAAACAGGGGTGAAGAGGTCCTACAATGAGCAGTTCTTC
TRBJ2-1,-,TRBV27,-,CASSTQSGGEQFF,TGTGCCAGCAGTACCCAGTCAGGGGGGGAGCAGTTCTTC
TRBJ2-7,once,TRBV30,TRBD1,CAWSVQGAREQYF,TGTGCCTGGAGTGTACAGGGGGCGCGGGAGCAGTACTTC
TRBJ2-5,-,TRBV9,-,CASSVAGAPGGETQYF,TGTGCCAGCAGCGTAGCGGGAGCGCCTGGGGGGGAGACCCAGTACTTC
TRBJ1-4,-,TRBV11-3,TRBD1,CASSRSTGALDATNEKLFF,TGTGCCAGCAGCCGATCGACAGGGGCACTCGACGCAACTAATGAAAAACTGTTTTTT
TRBJ2-3,once,TRBV7-2,-,CASSSGTHRTDTQYF,TGTGCCAGCAGCTCCGGGACTCATCGCACAGATACGCAGTATTTT
TRBJ2-7,-,TRBV5-1,TRBD1,CASSLAPGQGYEQYF,TGCGCCAGCAGCTTGGCCCCCGGACAGGGGTACGAGCAGTACTTC
TRBJ2-7,-,TRBV12-2,-,CASRSDGGGTGDEQYF,TGTGCAAGTCGCTCCGATGGCGGGGGGACAGGGGACGAGCAGTACTTC
TRBJ2-7,-,TRBV30,TRBD1,CAWSVRRGTGRSYEQYF,TGTGCCTGGAGTGTAAGAAGGGGGACAGGGCGCTCCTACGAGCAGTACTTC
TRBJ2-7,-,TRBV15,TRBD1,CATSRTSYGTGESYEQYF,TGTGCCACCAGCAGAACCTCTTACGGGACAGGGGAATCCTACGAGCAGTACTTC
TRBJ2-1,-,TRBV3-1/TRBV3-2,-,CASSQDRWGTQTYNEQFF,TGTGCCAGCAGCCAAGATAGATGGGGGACACAGACCTACAATGAGCAGTTCTTC
TRBJ1-4,-,TRBV5-1,-,CASTRGGKNEKLFF,TGCGCCAGCACCCGAGGGGGAAAAAATGAAAAACTGTTTTTT
TRBJ2-7,-,TRBV7-9,-,CASSSKYGDREQYF,TGTGCCAGCAGCTCTAAGTACGGGGATCGCGAGCAGTACTTC
TRBJ1-5,-,TRBV9,TRBD1,CASSAGQGTQPQHF,TGTGCCAGCAGCGCAGGACAGGGAACTCAGCCCCAGCATTTT
TRBJ2-7,-,TRBV20-1,TRBD1,CSAPRQGQYF,TGCAGTGCCCCTAGACAGGGCCAGTACTTC
TRBJ2-5,once,TRBV7-9,TRBD1,CASSRTGMEETQYF,TGTGCCAGCAGCCGGACAGGGATGGAGGAGACCCAGTACTTC
TRBJ1-2,-,TRBV9,-,CASAHSSGAGDGYTF,TGTGCCAGCGCCCATTCATCTGGGGCAGGGGATGGCTACACCTTC